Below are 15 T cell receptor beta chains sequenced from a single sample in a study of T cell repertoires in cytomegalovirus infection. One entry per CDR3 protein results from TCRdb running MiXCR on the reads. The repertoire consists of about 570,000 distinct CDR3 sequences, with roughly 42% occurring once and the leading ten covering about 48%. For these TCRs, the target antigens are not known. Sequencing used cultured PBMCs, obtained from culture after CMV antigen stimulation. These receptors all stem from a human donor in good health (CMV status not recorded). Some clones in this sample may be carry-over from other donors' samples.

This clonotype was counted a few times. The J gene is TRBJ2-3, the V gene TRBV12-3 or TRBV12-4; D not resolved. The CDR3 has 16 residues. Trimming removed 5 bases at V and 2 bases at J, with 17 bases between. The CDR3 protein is CASSPRLPPSTDTQYF. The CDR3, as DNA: TGTGCCAGCAGTCCCAGACTGCCTCCATCCACAGATACGCAGTATTTT.

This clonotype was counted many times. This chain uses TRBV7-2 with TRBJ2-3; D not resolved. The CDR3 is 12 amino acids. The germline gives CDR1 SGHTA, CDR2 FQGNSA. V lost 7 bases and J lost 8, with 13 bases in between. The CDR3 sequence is CASTPVLGTQYF. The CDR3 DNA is TGTGCCAGCACCCCCGTGTTGGGTACGCAGTATTTT.

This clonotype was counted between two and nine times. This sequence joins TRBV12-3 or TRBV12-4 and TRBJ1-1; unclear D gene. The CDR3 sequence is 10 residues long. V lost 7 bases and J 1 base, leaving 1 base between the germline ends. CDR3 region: CASKNTEAFF. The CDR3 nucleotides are TGTGCCAGCAAGAACACTGAAGCTTTCTTT.

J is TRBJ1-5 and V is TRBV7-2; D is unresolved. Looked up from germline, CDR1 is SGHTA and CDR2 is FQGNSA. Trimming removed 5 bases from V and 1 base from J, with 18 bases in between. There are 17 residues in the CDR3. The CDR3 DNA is TGTGCCAGCAGCGAAAGGGCGCGGGGAAGGAGCAATCAGCCCCAGCATTTT. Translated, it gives CASSERARGRSNQPQHF.

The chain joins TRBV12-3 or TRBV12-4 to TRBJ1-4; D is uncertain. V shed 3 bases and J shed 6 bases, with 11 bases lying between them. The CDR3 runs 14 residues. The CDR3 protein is CASSFRTSDEKLFF. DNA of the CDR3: TGTGCCAGCAGTTTTCGAACAAGTGATGAAAAACTGTTTTTT.

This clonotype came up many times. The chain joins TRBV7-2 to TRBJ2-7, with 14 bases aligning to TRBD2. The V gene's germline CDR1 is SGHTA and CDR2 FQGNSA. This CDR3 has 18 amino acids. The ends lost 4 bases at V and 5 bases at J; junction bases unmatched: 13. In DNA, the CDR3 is TGTGCCAGCAGCTCTACCCATAGACTAGCGGGGGGGCTAGACGAGCAGTACTTC. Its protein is CASSSTHRLAGGLDEQYF. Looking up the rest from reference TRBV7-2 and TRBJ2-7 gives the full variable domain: GAGVSQSPSNKVTEKGKDVELRCDPISGHTALYWYRQSLGQGLEFLIYFQGNSAPDKSGLPSDRFSAERTGGSVSTLTIQRTQQEDSAVYLCASSSTHRLAGGLDEQYFGPGTRLTVT.

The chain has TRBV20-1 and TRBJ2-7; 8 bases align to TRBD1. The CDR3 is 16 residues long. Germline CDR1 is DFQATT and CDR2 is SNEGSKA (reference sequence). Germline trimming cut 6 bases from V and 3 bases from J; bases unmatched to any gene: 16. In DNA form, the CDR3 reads TGCAGTGCGGCAGGGACAGGTGGATCTCTTCGCTACGAGCAGTACTTC. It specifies CSAAGTGGSLRYEQYF.

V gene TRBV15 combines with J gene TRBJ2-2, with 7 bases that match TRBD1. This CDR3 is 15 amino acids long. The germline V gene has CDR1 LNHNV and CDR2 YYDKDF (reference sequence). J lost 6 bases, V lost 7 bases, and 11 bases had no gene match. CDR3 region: CATTPDRVRSGELFF. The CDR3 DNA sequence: TGTGCCACCACCCCCGACAGGGTCCGATCCGGGGAGCTGTTTTTT.

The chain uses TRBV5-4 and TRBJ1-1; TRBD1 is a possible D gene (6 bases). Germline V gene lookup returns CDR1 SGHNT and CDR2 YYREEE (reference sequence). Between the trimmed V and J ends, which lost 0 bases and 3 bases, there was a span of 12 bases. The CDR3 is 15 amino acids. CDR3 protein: CASSLGTGADTEAFF. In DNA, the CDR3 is TGTGCCAGCAGCTTGGGGACGGGGGCGGACACTGAAGCTTTCTTT.

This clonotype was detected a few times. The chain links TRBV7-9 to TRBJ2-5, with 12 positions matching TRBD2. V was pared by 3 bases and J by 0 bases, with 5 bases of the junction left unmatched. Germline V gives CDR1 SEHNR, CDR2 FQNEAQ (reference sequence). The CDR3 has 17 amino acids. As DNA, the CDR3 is TGTGCCAGCAGCTTTGGTCTAGCGGGAGGGCACCAAGAGACCCAGTACTTC. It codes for CASSFGLAGGHQETQYF.

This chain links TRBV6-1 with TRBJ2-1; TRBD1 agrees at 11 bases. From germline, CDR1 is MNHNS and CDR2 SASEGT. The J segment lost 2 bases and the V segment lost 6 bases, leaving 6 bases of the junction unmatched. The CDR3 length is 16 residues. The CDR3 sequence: CASSALGQGAYNEQFF. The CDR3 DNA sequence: TGTGCCAGCAGCGCTTTGGGACAGGGGGCCTACAATGAGCAGTTCTTC.

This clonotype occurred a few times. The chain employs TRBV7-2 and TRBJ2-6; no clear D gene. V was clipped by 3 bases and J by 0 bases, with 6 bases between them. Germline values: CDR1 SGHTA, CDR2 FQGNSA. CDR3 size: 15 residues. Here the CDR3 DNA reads TGTGCCAGCAGCTTCCTGGTCTCTGGGGCCAACGTCCTGACTTTC. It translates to CASSFLVSGANVLTF.

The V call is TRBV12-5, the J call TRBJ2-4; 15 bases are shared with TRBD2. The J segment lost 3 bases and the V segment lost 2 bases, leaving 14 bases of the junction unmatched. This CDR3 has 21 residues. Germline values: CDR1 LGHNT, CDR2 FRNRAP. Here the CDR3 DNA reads TGTGCTAGTGGTTTGATAGGGGGGGGACTAGCGGGAGGAGAGGTCAAAAACATTCAGTACTTC. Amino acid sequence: CASGLIGGGLAGGEVKNIQYF.

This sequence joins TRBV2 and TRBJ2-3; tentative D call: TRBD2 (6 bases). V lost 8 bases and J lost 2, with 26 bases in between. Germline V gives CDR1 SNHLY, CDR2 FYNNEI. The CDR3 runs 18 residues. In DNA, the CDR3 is TGTGCCAGCCGCAAGCGGAGGGTTAGGGCCGGGAACACAGATACGCAGTATTTT. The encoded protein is CASRKRRVRAGNTDTQYF. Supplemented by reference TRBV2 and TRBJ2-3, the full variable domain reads EPEVTQTPSHQVTQMGQEVILRCVPISNHLYFYWYRQILGQKVEFLVSFYNNEISEKSEIFDDQFSVERPDGSNFTLKIRSTKLEDSAMYFCASRKRRVRAGNTDTQYFGPGTRLTVL.

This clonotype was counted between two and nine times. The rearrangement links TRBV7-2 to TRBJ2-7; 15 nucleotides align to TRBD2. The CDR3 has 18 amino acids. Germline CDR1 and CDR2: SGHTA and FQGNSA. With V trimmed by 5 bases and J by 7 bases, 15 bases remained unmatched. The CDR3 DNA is TGTGCCAGCAGCCACGGGACTAGCGGGAGGCTAGTCAAAGGGGAGCAGTACTTC. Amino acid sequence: CASSHGTSGRLVKGEQYF.